The 26 T cell receptor beta chains below were found in one sample sequenced in a study of STAT5B mutations in CD4+ large granular lymphocyte leukemia. Using immunoSEQ multiplex PCR, the repertoire was profiled, and TCRdb retains in-frame clones only, with some absent. The sample lists roughly 23,000 clones, 60% to 85% occurring once. The specimen was CD4+ T cells from blood buffy coats. The receptors originated from a human donor in good health.

The chain joins TRBV18 to TRBJ2-1, with no clear D. The germline V gene encodes CDR1 KGHSH and CDR2 LQKENI. V lost 4 bases and J lost 0, with 7 bases in between. This CDR3 is built from 14 residues. CDR3 nucleotide sequence: TGTGCCAGCTCACTAACGAACTCCTACAATGAGCAGTTCTTC. Amino acid sequence: CASSLTNSYNEQFF.

The V and J genes are TRBV7-2 and TRBJ2-5; D might be TRBD2 (7 bases). Near its end, the DNA agrees better with TRBJ2-7, so the J call may be wrong. The V gene's germline CDR1 is SGHTA and CDR2 FQGNSA. CDR3 length: 14 amino acids. The CDR3 loop is CASNRGGSAYEQYF. DNA for the CDR3: TGTGCCAGCAATAGGGGGGGCTCCGCCTACGAGCAGTACTTC.

This clone showed up just a few times. The J gene is TRBJ2-7, the V gene TRBV7-9; no firm D call. The germline V and J ends were trimmed by 5 bases and 2 bases, with 10 bases remaining between them. The length of the CDR3 is 13 residues. Germline V CDR1 and CDR2: SEHNR, FQNEAQ (reference sequence). The CDR3 DNA sequence: TGTGCCAGCAGCCCTTCAGCCACCTACGAGCAGTACTTC. This encodes CASSPSATYEQYF.

The chain joins TRBV5-1 to TRBJ2-2; 9 bases agree with TRBD1. Germline CDR1 reads SGHRS; CDR2 reads YFSETQ. Trimming took 0 bases from V and 1 from J; bases not matched to a gene: 1. The CDR3 consists of 16 residues. The CDR3 loop reads CASSLVGQGNTGELFF. In DNA form, the CDR3 reads TGCGCCAGCAGCTTGGTGGGACAGGGGAACACCGGGGAGCTGTTTTTT.

The chain joins TRBV7-7 to TRBJ2-3; 9 nucleotides line up with TRBD1. Germline lookup yields CDR1 SSHAT and CDR2 FNYEAQ (reference sequence). The CDR3 extends over 14 amino acids. V shed 10 bases, J shed 8 bases, and the junction held 13 bases outside the gene matches. CDR3 loop: CANTQGAVQATQYF. CDR3 nucleotides: TGTGCCAACACACAGGGGGCCGTTCAGGCTACGCAGTATTTT.

The V gene is TRBV7-2, the J gene TRBJ1-1, with D possibly being TRBD1 (5 bases). From germline, CDR1 is SGHTA and CDR2 FQGNSA. The CDR3 consists of 14 residues. Trimming removed 0 bases at V and 9 bases at J, with 14 bases between. Here the CDR3 reads CASSLATATPKAFF. CDR3 coding DNA: TGTGCCAGCAGCTTAGCGACAGCGACCCCAAAAGCTTTCTTT.

The chain is built from TRBV5-1 and TRBJ2-6; the D is unclear. The CDR3 covers 18 residues. V lost 3 bases to trimming and J lost 1 base, with 17 bases between them. Germline V gene lookup returns CDR1 SGHRS and CDR2 YFSETQ. CDR3 in amino acids: CASSSHVSPTSGANVLTF. The CDR3 nucleotides read TGCGCCAGCAGCTCCCACGTCAGCCCCACTTCTGGGGCCAACGTCCTGACTTTC.

This clone was picked up a small number of times. This chain links TRBV29-1 with TRBJ1-3, with 8 bases fitting TRBD1. CDR3 length: 15 amino acids. Trimming at V came to 6 bases and at J to 3 bases, leaving 10 bases not matched to a gene. Germline V lookup: CDR1 SQVTM, CDR2 ANQGSEA. In DNA, the CDR3 is TGCAGCGTAGGGGGTCAGGGGGCTAGTGGAAACACCATATATTTT. Its protein product is CSVGGQGASGNTIYF.

This rearrangement joins TRBV13 to TRBJ2-7, with 7 bases aligning to TRBD1. Trimming at V came to 8 bases and at J to 5 bases, leaving 21 bases not matched to a gene. The CDR3 runs 17 residues. Germline V CDR1 and CDR2: PRHDT, FYEKMQ (reference sequence). CDR3 bases: TGTGCCAGCTCCATAGGTCGGTTCGGACAGGCTCCCCACGAGCAGTACTTC. Translation gives CASSIGRFGQAPHEQYF.

The rearrangement joins TRBV7-3 to TRBJ1-1; D unresolved. The CDR3 is 14 residues long. Germline CDR1 and CDR2: SGHTA and FQGTGA. The V gene lost 3 bases and the J gene lost 0 bases, with 8 bases spanning the gap. The CDR3 region has the DNA TGTGCCAGCAGCTTTCGAGCTATGAACACTGAAGCTTTCTTT. This sequence encodes CASSFRAMNTEAFF.

The chain's CDR3 is CASSRDREVSYEQYF. The CDR3 DNA reads as TGTGCCAGCAGCAGGGACAGGGAGGTCTCCTACGAGCAGTACTTC. The V call is TRBV7-2, the J call TRBJ2-5; 9 bases fit TRBD1. The J call is doubtful: the DNA matches TRBJ2-7 better. Germline V gene data show CDR1 as SGHTA and CDR2 as FQGNSA. This CDR3 has 15 amino acids.

V gene TRBV9 combines with J gene TRBJ2-6; D is unclear. V lost 0 bases and J lost 0, with 4 bases in between. The CDR3 contains 15 residues. CDR1 and CDR2 (germline): SGDLS, YYNGEE. The CDR3 reads CASSVVGSGANVLTF. CDR3 bases: TGTGCCAGCAGCGTAGTTGGCTCTGGGGCCAACGTCCTGACTTTC.

This chain joins TRBV18 and TRBJ1-5; no firm D call. V was cut by 0 bases and J by 1 base, with 7 bases left in between. There are 15 residues in the CDR3. CDR1 KGHSH and CDR2 LQKENI come from the germline V gene. The CDR3 sequence: CASSPPGRSNQPQHF. CDR3 in DNA: TGTGCCAGCTCACCACCGGGGAGAAGCAATCAGCCCCAGCATTTT.

This CDR3 is CASSLAPTGLGEQFF. CDR3 DNA sequence: TGTGCCAGCAGCTTAGCCCCGACAGGGTTGGGTGAGCAGTTCTTC. The chain links TRBV11-3 to TRBJ2-1; TRBD1 agrees at 7 bases. After removal of 1 base from V and 9 bases from J, the junction contained 9 bases not matched to a gene. Germline assignment: CDR1 SGHNT and CDR2 YENEEA. CDR3 size: 15 residues.

The V call is TRBV7-2, the J call TRBJ2-7, with D unclear. Germline CDR1 SGHTA, CDR2 FQGNSA. The CDR3 is 15 amino acids. The V end was cut by 3 bases, the J end by 0 bases, with 12 bases between. The CDR3: CASSLVESASYEQYF. The DNA of the CDR3 is TGTGCCAGCAGCTTGGTAGAGTCCGCCTCCTACGAGCAGTACTTC.

The CDR3 protein is CASSGQGNEQFF. Here the CDR3 DNA reads TGTGCCAGCAGCGGGCAAGGAAATGAGCAGTTCTTC. V usage is TRBV11-3 and J usage is TRBJ2-1; D is undetermined. Trimming removed 5 bases from V and 7 bases from J, with 9 bases in between. The CDR3 sequence is 12 residues long. Germline V CDR1 and CDR2: SGHNT, YENEEA.

The J gene is TRBJ1-2, the V gene TRBV5-1, with D tentatively TRBD1 (6 bases). V lost 4 bases and J lost 6, with 13 bases in between. Per the germline V gene, CDR1 is SGHRS and CDR2 is YFSETQ. CDR3 size: 13 residues. CDR3 coding DNA: TGCGCCAGCAGCGGACAGCTTACTGATGGCTACACCTTC. This gives the protein CASSGQLTDGYTF.

This clone was detected a few times. The junction differs from germline at one of its ends, possibly a read error. The chain is built from TRBV7-7 and TRBJ2-2; D remains unclear. The CDR3 is made up of 13 amino acids. Germline values: CDR1 SSHAT, CDR2 FNYEAQ (reference sequence). CDR3 loop: CASSLVTSGELFF. The DNA of the CDR3 is TGTGCTAGCAGCTTAGTAACATCCGGGGAGCTGTTTTTT.

This clone was seen only a few times. V gene TRBV5-1 combines with J gene TRBJ2-3, with 11 bases identical to TRBD2. CDR1 is SGHRS and CDR2 is YFSETQ in the germline V gene. The CDR3 consists of 17 residues. V shed 0 bases and J 1 base; nucleotides not matched to a gene: 4. The CDR3: CASSLERLAGRTDTQYF. The CDR3 region has the DNA TGCGCCAGCAGCTTGGAAAGACTAGCGGGGCGCACAGATACGCAGTATTTT. Looking up the rest from reference TRBV5-1 and TRBJ2-3 gives the full variable domain: KAGVTQTPRYLIKTRGQQVTLSCSPISGHRSVSWYQQTPGQGLQFLFEYFSETQRNKGNFPGRFSGRQFSNSRSEMNVSTLELGDSALYLCASSLERLAGRTDTQYFGPGTRLTVL.

As DNA, the CDR3 is TGTGCCAGCAGCTTATGGGGATTAGCAGGGGGCGCCGAGACCCAGTACTTC. Translation: CASSLWGLAGGAETQYF. The chain carries TRBV7-6 and TRBJ2-5; 8 positions agree with TRBD1. The CDR3 contains 17 residues. Germline V gene lookup returns CDR1 SGHVS and CDR2 FNYEAQ. The J segment lost 5 bases and the V segment lost 2 bases, leaving 13 bases of the junction unmatched.

This clone has just a few counts. For the CDR3, the DNA is TGTGCCAGCAGCGCTTCCCTAATCGCCGCGTACAATGAGCAGTTCTTC. Its protein product is CASSASLIAAYNEQFF. The chain links TRBV5-4 to TRBJ2-1, with D unclear. CDR1 is SGHNT, CDR2 YYREEE, per germline (reference sequence). With 4 bases removed from V and 4 bases from J, the gap between germline ends came to 18 bases. CDR3 length equals 16 residues.

The chain carries TRBV5-4 and TRBJ2-1; D not resolved. Deletions cut 1 base from V and 0 bases from J, with 11 bases between. CDR1 SGHNT and CDR2 YYREEE come from the germline V gene (reference sequence). This CDR3 is built from 16 residues. CDR3 DNA: TGTGCCAGCAGCTTGTTTTGGGGAAGCTCCTACAATGAGCAGTTCTTC. It yields the protein CASSLFWGSSYNEQFF.

V gene TRBV18 combines with J gene TRBJ2-7, with 7 bases identical to TRBD2. The CDR3 consists of 14 residues. With 3 bases clipped from V and 5 bases from J, the junction kept 7 bases outside the gene matches. Germline V gene lookup returns CDR1 KGHSH and CDR2 LQKENI. The CDR3 region is CASSPGGREDEQYF. The CDR3 DNA reads TGTGCCAGCTCACCTGGGGGACGGGAGGACGAGCAGTACTTC.

The rearrangement links TRBV5-4 to TRBJ2-2, with 9 bases aligning to TRBD2. The CDR3 contains 14 residues. The germline CDR1 and CDR2 sequences are SGHNT and YYREEE (reference sequence). The junction had 6 bases not matched to a gene; V was cut back by 6 bases and J by 6 bases. This CDR3 is CASTSGGRAGELFF. The CDR3 DNA is TGTGCCAGCACGAGCGGGGGGCGGGCCGGGGAGCTGTTTTTT. The variable domain in full, completed from reference TRBV5-4 and TRBJ2-2, reads ETGVTQSPTHLIKTRGQQVTLRCSSQSGHNTVSWYQQALGQGPQFIFQYYREEENGRGNFPPRFSGLQFPNYSSELNVNALELDDSALYLCASTSGGRAGELFFGEGSRLTVL.

The genes are TRBV5-6 and TRBJ2-7; weak D call: TRBD1 (5 bases). V was trimmed by 4 bases and J by 3 bases, leaving 14 bases between them. This CDR3 has 14 residues. The germline V gene encodes CDR1 SGHDT and CDR2 YYEEEE. CDR3 coding DNA: TGTGCCAGCAGCCCTGTCTCCAGGGACTACGAGCAGTACTTC. Translation: CASSPVSRDYEQYF. Looking up the rest from reference TRBV5-6 and TRBJ2-7 gives the full variable domain: DAGVTQSPTHLIKTRGQQVTLRCSPKSGHDTVSWYQQALGQGPQFIFQYYEEEERQRGNFPDRFSGHQFPNYSSELNVNALLLGDSALYLCASSPVSRDYEQYFGPGTRLTVT.

This clone was counted only a few times. The rearrangement joins TRBV28 to TRBJ1-1, with D perhaps matching TRBD1 (5 bases). The CDR3 runs to 13 residues. V was cut by 2 bases and J by 11 bases, with 15 bases left in between. Germline-derived CDR1 and CDR2 are MDHEN and SYDVKM. In DNA, the CDR3 is TGTGCCAGCAGTTTAGCTCGGGGCCCAGGGGCTTTCTTT. It encodes CASSLARGPGAFF.